This TCR beta chain was recovered during a study of blood T cell repertoires in COVID-19. Study summary: COVID-19 samples from acute and convalescent phases originated in the United States, Italy and Spain. T cells, B-cell-depleted T cells, or PBMCs supplied cDNA or gDNA.

Produced via immunoSEQ multiplex PCR; TCRdb's table is partial and in-frame only. Of some 130,000 clones detected, 88% appear once; the ten largest clones hold 10%. Material: peripheral blood. The TCR sequence derives from a man between 45 and 60 years old with acute or convalescent COVID-19.

CDR3 nucleotides: TGTGCCAGTAGGGACAGGGTGCGGGAGCTGTTTTTT. This codes for CASRDRVRELFF. The chain employs TRBV19 and TRBJ2-2; 8 positions agree with TRBD1. The ends lost 6 bases at V and 9 bases at J; junction bases unmatched: 3. The CDR3 covers 12 residues. Germline lookup yields CDR1 LNHDA and CDR2 SQIVND (reference sequence).